This T cell receptor beta chain is from a study of PD-1 blockade in classical Hodgkin lymphoma (dated by TCRdb to between 2020 and 2021). Concerning the study at large: To define a peripheral blood immune signature of response to PD-1 blockade in classical Hodgkin lymphoma, the study combined TCR beta sequencing with CyTOF.

The time point label corresponds to: newly diagnosed, previously untreated cHL patient sample. To serve as a comparison group for the relapsed/refractory trial patients, PBMCs were sequenced from patients with newly diagnosed, previously untreated classical Hodgkin lymphoma. After peripheral blood was drawn into 8 mL Vacutainer Cell Preparation Tubes, PBMCs were isolated by centrifugation and then cryopreserved. To note about this clone: Its antigen is currently not known. No much larger clonotype is one base removed from it; base qualities were not supplied.

Genomic DNA was extracted with the Qiagen DNeasy kit from unsorted PBMCs and from negatively selected CD4+ and CD8+ fractions. Amplification of TCR beta CDR3 regions was done by immunoSEQ multiplex PCR with primers that anneal to V and J segments. A synthetic immune receptor repertoire was used to minimize amplification bias, and any remaining bias was removed computationally after sequencing. Per the authors' processing: Custom Python scripts were used to quantify repertoire diversity as the Shannon entropy index. Unsorted, CD4+ and CD8+ repertoires were analyzed separately, except for combined analyses in which CD4+ and CD8+ sequences were merged in silico. In TCRdb, the immuneACCESS table is reduced to in-frame sequences with V and J assigned. These tables do not hold every clone; where another copy was compared, an unresolved V gene accounts for under half, and the others remain unexplained. V and J calls and clone size follow that table, whereas D and trimming were derived from the DNA. Counted in this sample were some 49,000 clones; just over 90% of them appeared once. The top ten clonotypes cover around 5% of the sample.

General study outcomes and caveats: Baseline TCR diversity was reported as lower in newly diagnosed patients than in healthy donors, and lower still in relapsed/refractory patients. The study was limited to a single clinical trial cohort, and causes of repertoire differences, possibly disease activity or prior therapy, remained undefined.

The CDR3 runs 13 residues from the cysteine to the phenylalanine. CDR3 DNA only is kept here, 39 bases in frame from base 1. The junction shows trimming of 1 base on V and 4 bases on J, plus 7 bases between the germline ends. From a lookup of the germline V gene, CDR1 and CDR2 are LGHNA and YNFKEQ. Sequenced input: peripheral blood mononuclear cells (PBMCs). The sequence was obtained from a human donor with classical Hodgkin lymphoma. In this chain, TRBV4-2 is recombined with TRBJ1-1; the D gene is unclear. The sequence in DNA is TGTGCCAGCAGCCAAGGGGTTGTCACTGAAGCTTTCTTT. Its translation is CASSQGVVTEAFF.